This T cell receptor beta chain derives from a study of T cell repertoires in ileal Crohn's disease. Study results and limitations: Endoscopic recurrence occurred in every patient whose clonality exceeded 26.8%.

As regards this clone: What it binds is unknown.

Assay used: immunoSEQ multiplex PCR; TCRdb lists only in-frame clones, some missing. The table lists approximately 3,500 clones, approximately 91% of them singletons. Germline CDR1 and CDR2: SGHNT and YYREEE (reference sequence). V dropped 7 bases and J dropped 2; count of bases not matched to a gene: 10. This CDR3 region has 17 residues. The sequenced sample consisted of ileal tissue. This TCR derives from an adult with Crohn's disease. The J gene is TRBJ2-3, the V gene TRBV5-4, with TRBD2 identical over 13 bases. CDR3 region: CASGASTSGGPTDTQYF. The CDR3 bases are TGTGCCAGCGGCGCGTCGACTAGCGGGGGGCCCACAGATACGCAGTATTTT. The entire variable domain, with the rest obtained from reference TRBV5-4 and TRBJ2-3, is as follows: ETGVTQSPTHLIKTRGQQVTLRCSSQSGHNTVSWYQQALGQGPQFIFQYYREEENGRGNFPPRFSGLQFPNYSSELNVNALELDDSALYLCASGASTSGGPTDTQYFGPGTRLTVL.